The 17 T cell receptor beta chains below were found in one sample sequenced in a study of cytomegalovirus exposure and HLA in healthy donors. The table came from immunoSEQ multiplex PCR; TCRdb's copy has only in-frame clones and leaves some out. The data contain more than 110,000 clones, approximately 94% of them seen just once; the ten biggest clones take up 1.5% to 2%. Sample: PBMCs. These receptor sequences come from a young man in good health and CMV-seropositive.

The chain joins TRBV28 to TRBJ2-3, with 9 bases that match TRBD2. CDR1 and CDR2 from the germline V gene are MDHEN and SYDVKM. The CDR3 has 18 amino acids. V was clipped by 4 bases and J by 2 bases; unmatched bases: 13. Here the CDR3 DNA reads TGTGCCAGCAGTTCCAGTGAAGGGCTAGCGGGATCCACAGATACGCAGTATTTT. Translated, it gives CASSSSEGLAGSTDTQYF.

This chain links TRBV15 with TRBJ2-5; 9 bases agree with TRBD1. This CDR3 is built from 13 residues. Per the germline V gene, CDR1 is LNHNV and CDR2 is YYDKDF (reference sequence). V shed 5 bases, J shed 3 bases, and the junction held 1 base outside the gene matches. As DNA, the CDR3 is TGTGCCACCAGCTGGGACAGGGAAGAGACCCAGTACTTC. Translating it yields CATSWDREETQYF.

The chain combines TRBV6-4 with TRBJ2-2; 8 nucleotides align to TRBD1. From germline, CDR1 is MRHNA and CDR2 SNTAGT. V shed 5 bases and J 6 bases; nucleotides not matched to a gene: 8. The CDR3 has 15 amino acids. CDR3 residues: CASSQGARSSGELFF. CDR3 DNA sequence: TGTGCCAGCAGTCAGGGGGCGCGGAGTTCCGGGGAGCTGTTTTTT.

This clone was seen just once. This chain connects TRBV27 to TRBJ1-1, with D possibly matching TRBD1 (5 bases). The length of the CDR3 is 16 residues. CDR1 and CDR2 (germline): MNHEY, SMNVEV (reference sequence). Trimming removed 5 bases from V and 1 base from J, with 17 bases in between. The CDR3 DNA follows: TGTGCCAGCAGTCTCCGCTATAGGGGTTCGAACACTGAAGCTTTCTTT. It encodes CASSLRYRGSNTEAFF.

This chain connects TRBV29-1 to TRBJ2-7; D perhaps matches TRBD2 (5 bases). The V gene's germline CDR1 is SQVTM and CDR2 ANQGSEA. CDR3 size: 16 residues. V dropped 1 base and J dropped 3 bases, with 19 bases sitting between them. The CDR3 bases are TGCAGCGTTGAAGTTAGCTTATCGGGGTCGGGCTACGAGCAGTACTTC. This codes for CSVEVSLSGSGYEQYF.

The V call is TRBV6-6, the J call TRBJ2-2; possible D gene TRBD2, 6 bases. Germline V lookup: CDR1 MNHNY, CDR2 SVGAGI (reference sequence). The CDR3 runs 14 residues. V was shortened by 5 bases and J by 9 bases, with 16 bases between the two germline ends. CDR3 loop: CASSPGLSNRELFF. The CDR3 nucleotides are TGTGCCAGCAGTCCGGGACTCAGCAATAGGGAGCTGTTTTTT.

The rearrangement uses TRBV11-2 and TRBJ2-3, with TRBD2 matching 8 bases. The CDR3 extends over 16 amino acids. The ends lost 4 bases at V and 2 bases at J; junction bases unmatched: 8. Per the germline V gene, CDR1 is SGHAT and CDR2 is FQNNGV. The chain's CDR3 is CASSSQLAADTDTQYF. The CDR3 DNA reads TGTGCCAGCAGCTCACAACTAGCGGCCGACACAGATACGCAGTATTTT.

In regard to this clone: This CDR3 is also generated by other DNA sequences in the sample. The chain has TRBV5-1 and TRBJ2-7; D is unresolved. Looked up from germline, CDR1 is SGHRS and CDR2 is YFSETQ. The V and J ends lost 3 bases and 2 bases respectively, with 9 bases between them. The CDR3 spans 13 residues. The CDR3 DNA sequence: TGCGCCAGCAGCTCCCCCGTAACCTACGAGCAGTACTTC. Protein: CASSSPVTYEQYF.

This sequence joins TRBV13 and TRBJ2-3; the match to TRBD2 covers 12 bases. CDR3 length: 15 amino acids. Germline-derived CDR1 and CDR2 are PRHDT and FYEKMQ (reference sequence). V shed 5 bases and J 5 bases; nucleotides not matched to a gene: 5. The CDR3 here is CASSHRLAGEDTQYF. The CDR3 nucleotides are TGTGCCAGCAGCCATCGACTAGCGGGAGAAGATACGCAGTATTTT.

Details on this clone: Relative to the germline gene, one junction end is altered; a read error may explain this. Other DNA variants within this sample encode the same CDR3. This rearrangement joins TRBV4-1 to TRBJ2-5; the D gene is possibly TRBD1 (5 bases). This CDR3 is 15 amino acids long. Germline CDR1 MGHRA, CDR2 YSYEKL. CDR3 DNA: TGTGCCAGCAGCCAAGGAACTACAGGAGAAGAGACCCAGTACTTC. It is translated as CASSQGTTGEETQYF.

The chain carries TRBV5-6 and TRBJ1-5; possible D gene TRBD1, 5 bases. The CDR3 is 15 residues long. Trimming stripped 4 bases from V and 6 bases from J, with 17 bases between. Germline-derived CDR1 and CDR2 are SGHDT and YYEEEE. The CDR3 sequence: CASSRQSIAGQPQHF. Written as DNA, the CDR3 is TGTGCCAGCAGCCGACAGTCTATAGCAGGTCAGCCCCAGCATTTT.

CDR3 nucleotide sequence: TGTGCCAGCCTCGGTACAGTCGATGGCTACACCTTC. Translated: CASLGTVDGYTF. J is TRBJ1-2 and V is TRBV2; D unclear. Between the trimmed V and J ends, which lost 8 bases and 6 bases, there was a span of 13 bases. The V gene's germline CDR1 is SNHLY and CDR2 FYNNEI. The CDR3 is 12 amino acids.

Here the CDR3 DNA reads TGTGCCAGCAGCGCTAGCGGGAGGGGGTACGCCAATGAGCAGTTCTTC. This encodes CASSASGRGYANEQFF. J is TRBJ2-1 and V is TRBV9, with 12 bases aligning to TRBD2. Looked up from germline, CDR1 is SGDLS and CDR2 is YYNGEE. J was trimmed by 6 bases and V by 3 bases; bases with no gene match: 7. This CDR3 is built from 16 residues. Variable domain in full (rest from reference TRBV9 and TRBJ2-1): DSGVTQTPKHLITATGQRVTLRCSPRSGDLSVYWYQQSLDQGLQFLIQYYNGEERAKGNILERFSAQQFPDLHSELNLSSLELGDSALYFCASSASGRGYANEQFFGPGTRLTVL.

J is TRBJ2-3 and V is TRBV7-9; 9 bases fit TRBD1. CDR1 SEHNR and CDR2 FQNEAQ come from the germline V gene (reference sequence). Losses at the gene ends were 2 bases for V and 4 bases for J; bases not matched to a gene: 4. This CDR3 is 15 amino acids long. CDR3 sequence (DNA): TGTGCCAGCAGCTTACACAGGGGGCGCGCAGATACGCAGTATTTT. Its protein product is CASSLHRGRADTQYF.

This rearrangement joins TRBV27 to TRBJ2-1, with TRBD1 identical over 9 bases. This CDR3 comprises 13 residues. The germline V gene has CDR1 MNHEY and CDR2 SMNVEV (reference sequence). The ends lost 5 bases at V and 13 bases at J; junction bases unmatched: 9. In DNA form, the CDR3 reads TGTGCCAGCAGTACCGGACAGGGGAAGTTACAGTTCTTC. This encodes CASSTGQGKLQFF.

This clone showed up just once. The CDR3 end shows no conserved phenylalanine or tryptophan, and so a read error is likely. The V and J genes are TRBV14 and TRBJ1-1; D possibly corresponds to TRBD1 (6 bases). Germline CDR1 reads SGHDN; CDR2 reads FVKESK. V was cut by 4 bases and J by 4 bases, with 10 bases left in between. The CDR3 covers 13 residues. The CDR3 sequence: CASSLQGTTEAFS. The CDR3 bases are TGTGCCAGCAGCCTACAGGGAACCACTGAAGCTTTCTCT.

The CDR3 nucleotides are TGTGCCAGCAGCCCACGGCGATCAACAAGCGGGTCTGAAGCTTTCTTT. Translating gives CASSPRRSTSGSEAFF. The chain combines TRBV16 with TRBJ1-1; unclear D gene. Trimming removed 4 bases at V and 6 bases at J, with 21 bases between. The length of the CDR3 is 16 residues. CDR1 is KGHSY and CDR2 is FQNENV in the germline V gene. Full variable domain (rest looked up from reference TRBV16 and TRBJ1-1): GEEVAQTPKHLVRGEGQKAKLYCAPIKGHSYVFWYQQVLKNEFKFLISFQNENVFDETGMPKERFSAKCLPNSPCSLEIQATKLEDSAVYFCASSPRRSTSGSEAFFGQGTRLTVV.